The entry that follows covers one T cell receptor beta chain sequence. The target antigen is unknown. This entry is derived from a study of cytomegalovirus exposure and HLA in healthy donors. Study-level points and caveats: The authors later found TCR association rates varying by HLA locus, with DRB1 most and HLA-C fewest. According to a later analysis, donors in an Asian-associated ancestry cluster reportedly had fewer N-insertions than the roughly 670-donor mean.

V shed 3 bases and J 4 bases; nucleotides not matched to a gene: 5. From germline, CDR1 is GTSNPN and CDR2 SVGIG (reference sequence). This CDR3 has 14 residues. The PCR had 60 Vbeta and 13 Jbeta primers. TCRdb's copy holds only in-frame clones and misses some; the assay was immunoSEQ multiplex PCR. The sample has about 170,000 clones; roughly two thirds are singletons. The V call is TRBV30, the J call TRBJ2-3, with 9 bases lining up with TRBD2. The TCR comes from a woman aged 18-29 years in good health and CMV-seropositive. The sequenced sample was PBMCs. CDR3 residues: CAWSASGAADTQYF. CDR3 bases: TGTGCCTGGAGCGCTAGCGGGGCCGCAGATACGCAGTATTTT.